The 7 T cell receptor beta chains below all came from one sample that was sequenced in a study of blood T cells in healthy people across ages. Alongside a J-beta primer mix, a sample-barcoded 5' primer served in a second PCR lasting roughly 7 to 11 cycles. TCRdb processed the 5' RACE reads anew with MiXCR; each CDR3 protein has one entry. The sample contains hundreds of thousands of distinct CDR3 sequences, approximately 44% of which appear only once. The sequenced sample was blood. The source of these receptors is a man aged 55 to 69 in good health.

In nucleotides, the CDR3 is TGTGCCAGCAGTGAAAGGACCGACGATGGCTACACCTTC. It translates to CASSERTDDGYTF. This chain links TRBV6-5 with TRBJ1-2, with no clear D. CDR3 length: 13 amino acids. V was trimmed by 5 bases and J by 6 bases, leaving 13 bases between them. In germline, CDR1 is MNHEY, CDR2 SVGAGI.

As concerns this clonotype: A read error may account for a junction end that differs from germline. The CDR3 protein is CASSIGTSGVTDTQYF. CDR3 bases: TGTGCCAGCAGCATAGGGACTAGCGGCGTTACAGATACGCAGTATTTT. The rearrangement links TRBV13 to TRBJ2-3; TRBD2 matches 11 bases. The germline gives CDR1 PRHDT, CDR2 FYEKMQ (reference sequence). CDR3 length: 16 residues.

The chain uses TRBV14 and TRBJ2-7, with D uncertain. The CDR3 length is 14 residues. The ends were cut back, 3 bases at V and 2 bases at J, with 11 bases in the middle. CDR1 SGHDN and CDR2 FVKESK come from the germline V gene. This CDR3 reads CASSQSVAAYEQYF. The CDR3 DNA is TGTGCCAGCAGCCAGTCAGTGGCTGCCTACGAGCAGTACTTC.

This clonotype has a handful of counts. CDR3 protein: CASGSQGTGGGRSEQFF. The CDR3 coding sequence is TGTGCTAGTGGTTCGCAAGGGACAGGTGGGGGTAGAAGCGAGCAGTTCTTC. The chain uses TRBV12-5 and TRBJ2-1; the match to TRBD1 covers 8 bases. Trimming at V came to 4 bases and at J to 10 bases, leaving 18 bases not matched to a gene. The CDR3 sequence is 17 residues long. Germline CDR1 is LGHNT and CDR2 is FRNRAP.

This rearrangement joins TRBV28 to TRBJ2-5; TRBD1 is a possible D gene (6 bases). Matching the DNA end better, TRBJ2-7 makes the J call doubtful. Germline CDR1 reads MDHEN; CDR2 reads SYDVKM. This CDR3 is 12 amino acids long. The CDR3 is CASRITGYEQYF. CDR3 nucleotide sequence: TGTGCCAGCAGAATCACAGGGTACGAGCAGTACTTC.

This clonotype was recorded once. The chain links TRBV5-1 to TRBJ2-1, with 10 bases matching TRBD1. This CDR3 spans 13 amino acids. V lost 4 bases, J lost 7 bases, and 2 bases stayed unmatched. The germline V gene has CDR1 SGHRS and CDR2 YFSETQ. The DNA for the CDR3 is TGCGCCAGCAGCGAGGGACAGGGGAATGAGCAGTTCTTC. This translates into CASSEGQGNEQFF.

V gene TRBV20-1 combines with J gene TRBJ2-3; D gene unclear. CDR1 and CDR2 from the germline V gene are DFQATT and SNEGSKA (reference sequence). The V and J ends lost 6 bases and 4 bases respectively, with 11 bases between them. This CDR3 is built from 12 residues. DNA of the CDR3: TGCAGTGCCCCCAGACGGTCAGATACGCAGTATTTT. Its translation is CSAPRRSDTQYF.